This TCR beta chain was found in a study of cytomegalovirus exposure and HLA in healthy donors. Findings and caveats of the study: Later analysis showed most CMV-associated TCR beta chains appearing HLA-restricted. Fewer than 20,000 TCR beta sequences were associated with HLA alleles at 0.05 false discovery rate in a later analysis. Available immune exposure information covered CMV serostatus only. A further, later analysis showed that HLA-associated TCR beta chains (compared with equally common others) were more clonally expanded.

Concerning this clone itself: Its antigen is not known.

PCR amplification relied on 60 Vbeta primers (plus 13 Jbeta primers). Using immunoSEQ multiplex PCR, the repertoire was profiled, and TCRdb retains in-frame clones only, with some absent. The sample lists 160,000 or so clones, 82% occurring once. This CDR3 is 14 amino acids long. Deletions cut 4 bases from V and 0 bases from J, with 10 bases between. Per the germline V gene, CDR1 is PRHDT and CDR2 is FYEKMQ (reference sequence). Sequencing was done on a sample of PBMCs. The V and J genes are TRBV13 and TRBJ2-7; D ambiguous. The clonotype was recovered from a woman aged 45-59 years in good health and CMV-seropositive. CDR3 residues: CASSSGTDSYEQYF. The CDR3, as DNA: TGTGCCAGCAGCTCTGGCACAGACTCCTACGAGCAGTACTTC.